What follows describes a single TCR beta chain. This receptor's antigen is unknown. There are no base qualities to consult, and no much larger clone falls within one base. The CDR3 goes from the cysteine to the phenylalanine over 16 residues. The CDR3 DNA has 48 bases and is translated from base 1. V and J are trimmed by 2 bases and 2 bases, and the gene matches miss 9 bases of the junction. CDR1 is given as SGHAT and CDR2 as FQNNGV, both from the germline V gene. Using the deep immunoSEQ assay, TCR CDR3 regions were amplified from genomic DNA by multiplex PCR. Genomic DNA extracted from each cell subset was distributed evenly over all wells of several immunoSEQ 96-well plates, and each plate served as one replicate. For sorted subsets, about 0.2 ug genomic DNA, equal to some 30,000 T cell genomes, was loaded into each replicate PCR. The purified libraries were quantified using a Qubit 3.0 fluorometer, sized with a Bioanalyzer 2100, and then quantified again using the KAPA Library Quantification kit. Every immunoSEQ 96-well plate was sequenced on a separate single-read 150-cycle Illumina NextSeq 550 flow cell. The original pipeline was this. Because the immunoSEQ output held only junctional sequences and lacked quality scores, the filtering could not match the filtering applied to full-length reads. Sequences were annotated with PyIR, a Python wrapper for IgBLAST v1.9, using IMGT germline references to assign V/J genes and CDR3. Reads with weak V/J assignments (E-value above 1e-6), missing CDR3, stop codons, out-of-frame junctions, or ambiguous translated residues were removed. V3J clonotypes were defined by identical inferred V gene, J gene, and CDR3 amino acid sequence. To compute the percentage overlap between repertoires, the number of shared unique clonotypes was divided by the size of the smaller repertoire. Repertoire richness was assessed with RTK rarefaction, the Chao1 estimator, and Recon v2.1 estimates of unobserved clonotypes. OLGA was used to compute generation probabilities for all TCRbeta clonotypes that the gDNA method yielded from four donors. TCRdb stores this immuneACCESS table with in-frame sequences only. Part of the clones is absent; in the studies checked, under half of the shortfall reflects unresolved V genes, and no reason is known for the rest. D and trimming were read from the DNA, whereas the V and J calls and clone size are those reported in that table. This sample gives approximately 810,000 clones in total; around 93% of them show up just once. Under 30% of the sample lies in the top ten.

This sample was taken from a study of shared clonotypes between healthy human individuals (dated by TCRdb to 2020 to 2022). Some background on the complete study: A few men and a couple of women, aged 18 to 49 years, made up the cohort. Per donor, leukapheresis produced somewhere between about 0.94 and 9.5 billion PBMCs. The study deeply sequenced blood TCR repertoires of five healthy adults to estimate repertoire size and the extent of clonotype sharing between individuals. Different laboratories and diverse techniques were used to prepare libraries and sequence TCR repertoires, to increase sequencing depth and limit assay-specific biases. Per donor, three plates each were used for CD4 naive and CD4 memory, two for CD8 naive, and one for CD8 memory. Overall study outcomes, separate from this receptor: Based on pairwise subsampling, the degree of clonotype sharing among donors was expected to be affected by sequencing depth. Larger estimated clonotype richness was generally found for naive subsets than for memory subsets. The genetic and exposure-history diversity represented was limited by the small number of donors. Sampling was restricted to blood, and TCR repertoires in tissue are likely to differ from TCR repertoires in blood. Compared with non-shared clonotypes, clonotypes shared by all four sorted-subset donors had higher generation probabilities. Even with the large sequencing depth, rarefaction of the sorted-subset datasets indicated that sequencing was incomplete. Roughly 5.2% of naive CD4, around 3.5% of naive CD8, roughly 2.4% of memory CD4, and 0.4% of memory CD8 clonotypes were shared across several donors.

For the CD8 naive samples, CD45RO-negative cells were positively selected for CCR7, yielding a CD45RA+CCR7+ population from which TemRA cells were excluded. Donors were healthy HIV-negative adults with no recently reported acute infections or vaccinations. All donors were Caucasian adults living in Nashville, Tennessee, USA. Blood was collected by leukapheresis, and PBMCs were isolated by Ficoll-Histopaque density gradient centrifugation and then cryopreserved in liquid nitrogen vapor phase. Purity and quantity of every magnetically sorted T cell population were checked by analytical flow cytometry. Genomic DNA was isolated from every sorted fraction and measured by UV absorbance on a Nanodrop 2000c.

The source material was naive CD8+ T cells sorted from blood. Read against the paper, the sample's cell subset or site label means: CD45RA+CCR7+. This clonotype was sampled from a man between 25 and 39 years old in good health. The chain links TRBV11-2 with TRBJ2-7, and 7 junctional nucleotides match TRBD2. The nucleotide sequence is TGTGCCAGCAGCTTAAGCGGGGAGGAACAAACCTACGAGCAGTACTTC. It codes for CASSLSGEEQTYEQYF. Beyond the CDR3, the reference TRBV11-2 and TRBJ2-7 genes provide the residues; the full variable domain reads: EAGVAQSPRYKIIEKRQSVAFWCNPISGHATLYWYQQILGQGPKLLIQFQNNGVVDDSQLPKDRFSAERLKGVDSTLKIQPAKLEDSAVYLCASSLSGEEQTYEQYFGPGTRLTVT.